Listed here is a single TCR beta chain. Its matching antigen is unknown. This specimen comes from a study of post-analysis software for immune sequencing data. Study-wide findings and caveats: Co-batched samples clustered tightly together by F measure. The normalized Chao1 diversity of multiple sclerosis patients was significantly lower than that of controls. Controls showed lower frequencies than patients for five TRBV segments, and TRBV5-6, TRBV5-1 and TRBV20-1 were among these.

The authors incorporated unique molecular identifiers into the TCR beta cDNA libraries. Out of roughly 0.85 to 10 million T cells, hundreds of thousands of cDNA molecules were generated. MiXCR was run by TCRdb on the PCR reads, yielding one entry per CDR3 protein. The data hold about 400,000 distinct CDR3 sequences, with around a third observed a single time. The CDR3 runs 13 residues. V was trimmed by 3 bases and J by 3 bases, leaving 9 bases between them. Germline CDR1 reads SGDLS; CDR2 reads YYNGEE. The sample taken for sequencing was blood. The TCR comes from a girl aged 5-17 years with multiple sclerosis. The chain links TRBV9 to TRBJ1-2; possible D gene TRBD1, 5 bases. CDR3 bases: TGTGCCAGCAGCGCGGCCAGGGACTATGGCTACACCTTC. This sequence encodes CASSAARDYGYTF. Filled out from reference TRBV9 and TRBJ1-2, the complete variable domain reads DSGVTQTPKHLITATGQRVTLRCSPRSGDLSVYWYQQSLDQGLQFLIQYYNGEERAKGNILERFSAQQFPDLHSELNLSSLELGDSALYFCASSAARDYGYTFGSGTRLTVV.